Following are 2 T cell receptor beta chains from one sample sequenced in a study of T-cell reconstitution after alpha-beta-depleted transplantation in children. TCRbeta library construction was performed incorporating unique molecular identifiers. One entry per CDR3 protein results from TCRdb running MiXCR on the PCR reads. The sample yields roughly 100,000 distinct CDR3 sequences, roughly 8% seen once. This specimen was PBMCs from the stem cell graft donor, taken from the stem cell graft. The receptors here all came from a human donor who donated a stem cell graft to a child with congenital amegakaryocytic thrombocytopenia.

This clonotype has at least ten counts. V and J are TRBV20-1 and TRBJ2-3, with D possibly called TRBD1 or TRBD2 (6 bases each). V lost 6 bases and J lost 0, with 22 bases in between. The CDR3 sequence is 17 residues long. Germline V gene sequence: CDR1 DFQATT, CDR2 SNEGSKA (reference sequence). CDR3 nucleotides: TGCAGTGCCATAGCCCCCATAGGGGGAGGAAGCACAGATACGCAGTATTTT. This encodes CSAIAPIGGGSTDTQYF.

The CDR3 DNA is TGCGCCAGCAGCGTGGACAGGGACTATGGCTACACCTTC. Translated: CASSVDRDYGYTF. The V call is TRBV5-1, the J call TRBJ1-2, with 8 bases that match TRBD1. Looked up from germline, CDR1 is SGHRS and CDR2 is YFSETQ. The CDR3 contains 13 residues. V shed 4 bases and J 3 bases; nucleotides not matched to a gene: 2.